This entry describes one TCR beta chain. The antigen remains unidentified. This entry comes from a study of human T cells and chemical hapten exposure. Study information: Among samples, TCR yields varied mainly because of small differences in pooled library volume. Study-level points and caveats: There were significantly more large CDR3 similarity clusters among expanded TCRs than among controls.

This sample's time point: patch test 1, 2 weeks after DPC sensitization. As for treatment: therapeutic diphenylcyclopropenone sensitization with weekly scalp DPC. Those who donated were patients with alopecia, 18 to 70 years of age, and suitable for DPC. The CDR3 is 15 residues long. CDR1 and CDR2 from the germline V gene are MNHEY and SVGEGT. With 6 bases removed from V and 2 bases from J, the gap between germline ends came to 14 bases. The library put unique molecular identifiers onto individual cDNA molecules. TCRdb re-called the RACE reads through MiXCR, storing one row per CDR3 protein. The table shows approximately 340,000 distinct CDR3 sequences, with approximately 6.3% occurring only once.

This chain links TRBV6-2 or TRBV6-3 with TRBJ1-5; D uncertain. This clonotype originated in a woman aged 18 to 35 with alopecia areata. Some clones in this sample may be carry-over from other donors' samples. The specimen was whole blood, collected in connection with sensitization to the hapten diphenylcyclopropenone (DPC). The CDR3 loop is CASRVEPYRNQPQHF. The CDR3 nucleotides read TGTGCCAGCAGGGTGGAGCCGTACCGCAATCAGCCCCAGCATTTT.